These 9 T cell receptor beta chains originate from one sample sequenced in a study of blood T cells in healthy people across ages. A second PCR of about 6 to 11 cycles used a sample-barcoded 5' primer and a J-beta primer mix. Each CDR3 protein gets one entry after TCRdb re-called the 5' RACE reads with MiXCR. The table records some 850,000 distinct CDR3 sequences, about a quarter of them present only once. The same sample was also studied in work on T cells of mothers and their children.

Specimen: blood. Receptors originate from a boy aged 5 to 17 in good health.

The chain employs TRBV6-1 and TRBJ2-3; 9 bases align to TRBD1. The trim removed 8 bases at V and 0 bases at J, leaving 3 bases unmatched. CDR3 length: 14 amino acids. Germline V lookup: CDR1 MNHNS, CDR2 SASEGT. As DNA, the CDR3 is TGTGCCAGCCCGGGACAGGGTAGCACAGATACGCAGTATTTT. It specifies CASPGQGSTDTQYF.

This clonotype turned up a few times. The chain combines TRBV2 with TRBJ2-1, with D maybe TRBD2 (5 bases). The DNA end is a closer match to TRBJ2-5, so the J assignment may be wrong. The germline V gene encodes CDR1 SNHLY and CDR2 FYNNEI. The CDR3 spans 14 residues. Written as DNA, the CDR3 is TGTGCCAGCAGATTCTACTCGAGGGAAGAGACCCAGTACTTC. Protein: CASRFYSREETQYF.

In its sample, this clonotype was seen a few times. This sequence joins TRBV7-9 and TRBJ2-3; TRBD2 might be the D (5 bases). The CDR3 is made up of 11 amino acids. Germline values: CDR1 SEHNR, CDR2 FQNEAQ (reference sequence). V was shortened by 8 bases and J by 5 bases, with 8 bases between the two germline ends. The DNA of the CDR3 is TGTGCCAGCCAGAGGGTAGATACGCAGTATTTT. Translating gives CASQRVDTQYF.

The J gene is TRBJ2-1, the V gene TRBV19; 8 positions match TRBD1. The better agreement between TRBJ2-5 and the DNA end casts doubt on the J call. Germline V gives CDR1 LNHDA, CDR2 SQIVND (reference sequence). The CDR3 covers 13 residues. The CDR3 region has the DNA TGTGCCAGTAGTGGACAGGGAGGACAGACCCAGTACTTC. Translation gives CASSGQGGQTQYF.

This clonotype has just a few counts. The J gene is TRBJ1-6, the V gene TRBV7-6; 7 nucleotides line up with TRBD1. Germline CDR1 is SGHVS and CDR2 is FNYEAQ. The V and J ends lost 5 bases and 13 bases, in that order; junction bases with no gene match: 8. The CDR3 is made up of 13 amino acids. The CDR3 sequence is CASSPTGNPPLHF. CDR3 sequence (DNA): TGTGCCAGCAGCCCGACAGGGAATCCCCCCCTCCACTTT.

This clonotype occurred a few times. The chain is built from TRBV7-3 and TRBJ2-3; TRBD2 is a possible D gene (5 bases). Looked up from germline, CDR1 is SGHTA and CDR2 is FQGTGA. The V end was cut by 2 bases, the J end by 3 bases, with 12 bases between. This CDR3 has 15 amino acids. CDR3 in amino acids: CASSLEGLGTDTQYF. In DNA, the CDR3 is TGTGCCAGCAGCTTAGAGGGTTTAGGGACAGATACGCAGTATTTT.

There are many counts of this clonotype. The chain joins TRBV5-1 to TRBJ2-1, with TRBD2 matching over 8 bases. The V gene's germline CDR1 is SGHRS and CDR2 YFSETQ. After removal of 1 base from V and 3 bases from J, the junction contained 0 bases not matched to a gene. This CDR3 spans 14 amino acids. The CDR3, as DNA: TGCGCCAGCAGCTTGCTAGCGGGCTACAATGAGCAGTTCTTC. This encodes CASSLLAGYNEQFF.

This clonotype was observed a handful of times. V usage is TRBV13 and J usage is TRBJ2-2; 16 nucleotides line up with TRBD2. Germline values: CDR1 PRHDT, CDR2 FYEKMQ (reference sequence). V was pared by 4 bases and J by 3 bases, with 5 bases of the junction left unmatched. The CDR3 is 18 amino acids. For the CDR3, the DNA is TGTGCCAGCAGCTCTGGGACTAGCGGGGGGGAAGACACCGGGGAGCTGTTTTTT. Amino acids: CASSSGTSGGEDTGELFF.

This clonotype has a handful of counts. The V gene is TRBV4-1, the J gene TRBJ2-2, with D perhaps matching TRBD2 (6 bases). CDR3 size: 16 residues. The germline V gene has CDR1 MGHRA and CDR2 YSYEKL. The V and J ends lost 4 bases and 8 bases respectively, with 20 bases between them. CDR3 coding DNA: TGCGCCAGCAGCCCCTATCCTCGGGGGACGGTGGGGGAGCTGTTTTTT. Translation: CASSPYPRGTVGELFF.